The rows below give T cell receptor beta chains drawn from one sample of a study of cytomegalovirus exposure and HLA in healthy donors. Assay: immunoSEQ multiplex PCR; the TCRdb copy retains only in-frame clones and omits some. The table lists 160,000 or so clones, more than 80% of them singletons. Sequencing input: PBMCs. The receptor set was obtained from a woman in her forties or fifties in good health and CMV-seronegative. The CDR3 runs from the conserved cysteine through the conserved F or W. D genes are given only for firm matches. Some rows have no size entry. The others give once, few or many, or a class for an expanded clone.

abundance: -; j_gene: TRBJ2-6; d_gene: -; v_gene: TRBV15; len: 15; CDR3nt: TGTGCCACCAGTACAGTTTCCCCTGGGGCCAACGTCCTGACTTTC; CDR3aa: CATSTVSPGANVLTF
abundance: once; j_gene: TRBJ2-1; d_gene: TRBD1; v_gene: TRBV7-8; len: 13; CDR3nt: TGTGCCAGCAGCCTGACAGGGCGAAATGAGCAGTTCTTC; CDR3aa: CASSLTGRNEQFF
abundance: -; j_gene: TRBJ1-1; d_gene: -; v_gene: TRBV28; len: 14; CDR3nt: TGTGCCAGCAGCCGCAGGGGTCTAAACACTGAAGCTTTCTTT; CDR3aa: CASSRRGLNTEAFF
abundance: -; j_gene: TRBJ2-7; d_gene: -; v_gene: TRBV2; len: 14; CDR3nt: TGTGCCAGCAGTGAGGGCAGGGCCTCCTACGAGCAGTACTTC; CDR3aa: CASSEGRASYEQYF
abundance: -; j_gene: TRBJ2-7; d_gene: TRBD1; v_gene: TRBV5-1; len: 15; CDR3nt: TGCGCCAGCAGCAACGGACAGGCGAGCTCCTACGAGCAGTACTTC; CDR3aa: CASSNGQASSYEQYF
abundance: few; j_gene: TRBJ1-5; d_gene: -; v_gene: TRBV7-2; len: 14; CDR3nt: TGTGCCAGCAGCCAGGGATATAGCAATCAGCCCCAGCATTTT; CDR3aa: CASSQGYSNQPQHF
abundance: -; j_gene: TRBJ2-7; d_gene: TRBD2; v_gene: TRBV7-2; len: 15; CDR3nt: TGTGCCAGCAGCTTCGGGGGGACCGGGGGCTACGAGCAGTACTTC; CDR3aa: CASSFGGTGGYEQYF
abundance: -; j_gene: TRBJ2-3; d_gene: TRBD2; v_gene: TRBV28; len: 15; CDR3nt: TGTGCCAGCAGTTTCTCAAAGACGGGGGGAGATACGCAGTATTTT; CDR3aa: CASSFSKTGGDTQYF
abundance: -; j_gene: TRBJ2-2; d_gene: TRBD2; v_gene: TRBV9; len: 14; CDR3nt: TGTGCCAGCAGCGTAGAACTAGCGGACGGGGAGCTGTTTTTT; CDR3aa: CASSVELADGELFF
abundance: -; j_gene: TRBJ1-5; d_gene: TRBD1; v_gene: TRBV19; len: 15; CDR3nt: TGTGCCAGTAGGTCCCGACAGGGCCCCAATCAGCCCCAGCATTTT; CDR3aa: CASRSRQGPNQPQHF
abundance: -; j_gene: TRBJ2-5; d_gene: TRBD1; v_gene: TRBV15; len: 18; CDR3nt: TGTGCCACCAGCAGAGACCCAGACAGGGTTGAAGGCTCGGAGACCCAGTACTTC; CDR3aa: CATSRDPDRVEGSETQYF
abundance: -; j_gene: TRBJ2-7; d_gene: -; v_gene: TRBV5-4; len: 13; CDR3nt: TGTGCCAGCAGCTGGGACACCTCCTACGAGCAGTACTTC; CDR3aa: CASSWDTSYEQYF
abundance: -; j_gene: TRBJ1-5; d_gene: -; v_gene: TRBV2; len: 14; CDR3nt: TGTGCCAGCAGTGAATGGGCCCCCAATCAGCCCCAGCATTTT; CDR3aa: CASSEWAPNQPQHF
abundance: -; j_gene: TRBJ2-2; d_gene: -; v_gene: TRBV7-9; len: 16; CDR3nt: TGTGCCAGCAGCTCGAGACAGGAAAAGGGGGCCGGGGAGCTGTTTTTT; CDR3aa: CASSSRQEKGAGELFF
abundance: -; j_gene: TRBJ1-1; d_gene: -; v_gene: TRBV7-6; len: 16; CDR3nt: TGTGCCAGCAGTCGGGGAGGTGGTAGGGGAAGGGGTGAAGCTTTCTTT; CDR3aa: CASSRGGGRGRGEAFF
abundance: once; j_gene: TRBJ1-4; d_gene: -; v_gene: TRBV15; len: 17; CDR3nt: TGTGCCACCAGCAGAGAGCGGCCGAGCAAGGATAATGAAAAACTGTTTTTT; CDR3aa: CATSRERPSKDNEKLFF
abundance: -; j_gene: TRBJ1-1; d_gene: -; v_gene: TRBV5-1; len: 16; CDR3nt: TGCGCCAGCAGCTTCGAACCCCAGGGTTTTAACACTGAAGCTTTCTTT; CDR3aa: CASSFEPQGFNTEAFF
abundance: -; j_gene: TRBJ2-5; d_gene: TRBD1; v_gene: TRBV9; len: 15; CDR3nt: TGTGCCAGCAGCGTAGGCGCAGGGGGTGTTAAGACCCAGTACTTC; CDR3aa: CASSVGAGGVKTQYF
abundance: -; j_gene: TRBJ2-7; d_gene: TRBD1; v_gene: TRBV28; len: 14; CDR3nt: TGTGCCAGCACTCGCGAGACAGGGGGCTACGAGCAGTACTTC; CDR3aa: CASTRETGGYEQYF
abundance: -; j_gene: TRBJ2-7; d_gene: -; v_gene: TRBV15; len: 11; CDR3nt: TGTGCCACCAGCATCGGTTACGAGCAGTACTTC; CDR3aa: CATSIGYEQYF
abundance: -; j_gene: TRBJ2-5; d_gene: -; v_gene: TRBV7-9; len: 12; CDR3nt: TGTTCCAGCAGCTCGATCGACTTGAATACGTACTTC; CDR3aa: CSSSSIDLNTYF
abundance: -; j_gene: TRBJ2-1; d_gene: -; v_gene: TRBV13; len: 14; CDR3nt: TGTGCCAGCAGCACCATGGACAGATACAATGAGCAGTTCTTC; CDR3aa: CASSTMDRYNEQFF
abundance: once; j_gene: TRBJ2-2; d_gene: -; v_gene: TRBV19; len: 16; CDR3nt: TGTGCCAGTAGTCAAGGAAGGAGGGGGAACACCGGGGAGCTGTTTTTT; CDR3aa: CASSQGRRGNTGELFF
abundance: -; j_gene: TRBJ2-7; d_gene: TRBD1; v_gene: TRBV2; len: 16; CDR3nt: TGTGCCAGCCTGTCGACCCACAGGGGGCCTCCCTACGAGCAGTACTTC; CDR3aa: CASLSTHRGPPYEQYF